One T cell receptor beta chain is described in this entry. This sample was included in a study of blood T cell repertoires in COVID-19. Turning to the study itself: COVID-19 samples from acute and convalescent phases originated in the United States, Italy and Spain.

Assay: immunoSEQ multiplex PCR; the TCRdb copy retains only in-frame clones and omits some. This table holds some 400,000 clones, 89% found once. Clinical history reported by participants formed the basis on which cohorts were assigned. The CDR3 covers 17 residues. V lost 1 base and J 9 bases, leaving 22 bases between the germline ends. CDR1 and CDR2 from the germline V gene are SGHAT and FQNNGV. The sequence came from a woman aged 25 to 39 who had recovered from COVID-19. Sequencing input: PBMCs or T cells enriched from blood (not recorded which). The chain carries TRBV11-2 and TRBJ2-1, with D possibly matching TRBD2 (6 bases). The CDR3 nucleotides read TGTGCCAGCAGCTTAGGAGGGATTTGGGGGGAGGAGGGTGAGCAGTTCTTC. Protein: CASSLGGIWGEEGEQFF. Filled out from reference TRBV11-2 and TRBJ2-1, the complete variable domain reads EAGVAQSPRYKIIEKRQSVAFWCNPISGHATLYWYQQILGQGPKLLIQFQNNGVVDDSQLPKDRFSAERLKGVDSTLKIQPAKLEDSAVYLCASSLGGIWGEEGEQFFGPGTRLTVL.